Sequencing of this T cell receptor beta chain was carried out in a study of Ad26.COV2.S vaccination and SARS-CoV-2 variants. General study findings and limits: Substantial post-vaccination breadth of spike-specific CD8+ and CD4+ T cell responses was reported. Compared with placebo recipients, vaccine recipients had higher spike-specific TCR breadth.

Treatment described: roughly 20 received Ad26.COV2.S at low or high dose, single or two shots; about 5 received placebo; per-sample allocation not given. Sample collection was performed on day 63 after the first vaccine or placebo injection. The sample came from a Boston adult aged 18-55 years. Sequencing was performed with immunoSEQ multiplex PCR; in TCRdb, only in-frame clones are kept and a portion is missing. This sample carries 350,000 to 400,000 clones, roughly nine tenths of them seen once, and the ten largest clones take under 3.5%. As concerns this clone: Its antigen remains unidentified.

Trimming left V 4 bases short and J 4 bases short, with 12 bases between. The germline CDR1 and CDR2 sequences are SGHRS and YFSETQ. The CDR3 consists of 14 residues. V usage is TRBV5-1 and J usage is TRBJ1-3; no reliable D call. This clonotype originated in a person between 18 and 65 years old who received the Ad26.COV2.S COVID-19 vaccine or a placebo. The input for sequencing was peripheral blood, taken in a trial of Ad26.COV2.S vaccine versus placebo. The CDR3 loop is CASSPNIGGNTIYF. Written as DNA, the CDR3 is TGCGCCAGCAGCCCAAACATAGGCGGAAACACCATATATTTT. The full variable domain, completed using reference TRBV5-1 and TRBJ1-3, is KAGVTQTPRYLIKTRGQQVTLSCSPISGHRSVSWYQQTPGQGLQFLFEYFSETQRNKGNFPGRFSGRQFSNSRSEMNVSTLELGDSALYLCASSPNIGGNTIYFGEGSWLTVV.